The 17 T cell receptor beta chains reported below all come from one sample, sequenced in a study of regulatory T cells in long-lasting Graves disease (dated by TCRdb to the early 2020s). What the time point label conveys for this sample: persistent/refractory GD, antithyroid drugs over 5 years with positive TRAb. For both TCR sequencing and RNA sequencing, RNA was extracted from PBMCs using TRIzol. Libraries were constructed by multiplex PCR. This sample was sequenced with an Illumina HiSeq 4000. To build TCR beta libraries, CDR3 regions were amplified by Arm-PCR using iRepertoire HTBI primers. The public sequencing data were trimmed at Q25 with fastp and processed into clonotypes with MiXCR by TCRdb, which kept only in-frame beta chains. Merged by CDR3 protein, the rows form single entries marked with the most common genes and DNA. The sample has about 470,000 distinct CDR3 sequences on record, about 22% of them singletons. Of the sample, about 6.6% falls within the top ten clones.

The starting material was peripheral blood mononuclear cells (PBMCs), obtained when the disease was refractory, from a patient treated with antithyroid drugs. Receptor source: a female donor with Graves disease.

The chain links TRBV10-3 to TRBJ1-6, with D unresolved. The CDR3 is made up of 12 amino acids. Germline assignment: CDR1 ENHRY and CDR2 SYGVKD. Trimming removed 2 bases at V and 7 bases at J, with 3 bases between. CDR3 sequence reads: CAISEVNSPLHF. For the CDR3, the DNA is TGTGCCATCAGTGAGGTCAATTCACCCCTCCACTTT.

The gene calls are TRBV24-1 and TRBJ1-2, with D possibly TRBD1 on 6 matching bases. Trimming stripped 9 bases from V and 3 bases from J, with 10 bases between. Looked up from germline, CDR1 is KGHDR and CDR2 is SFDVKD. This CDR3 spans 12 amino acids. CDR3 amino acids: CATGGGDYGYTF. The CDR3 region has the DNA TGTGCCACCGGTGGGGGCGACTATGGCTACACCTTC.

This clonotype was picked up many times. This rearrangement joins TRBV19 to TRBJ1-4; D ambiguous. This CDR3 is 14 amino acids long. Looked up from germline, CDR1 is LNHDA and CDR2 is SQIVND (reference sequence). Between the trimmed V and J ends, which lost 5 bases and 2 bases, there was a span of 9 bases. The CDR3 DNA reads TGTGCCAGTAGTGCCGTTGGGACTAATGAAAAACTGTTTTTT. Protein: CASSAVGTNEKLFF.

The J gene is TRBJ2-7, the V gene TRBV11-2; tentative D call: TRBD1 (6 bases). From germline, CDR1 is SGHAT and CDR2 FQNNGV. V was trimmed by 4 bases and J by 7 bases, leaving 17 bases between them. This CDR3 region has 14 residues. CDR3 loop: CASSSYRVGIEQYF. For the CDR3, the DNA is TGTGCCAGCAGCTCCTACAGGGTGGGAATAGAGCAGTACTTC.

This clonotype was observed many times. The chain has TRBV20-1 and TRBJ2-4; D might be TRBD1 or TRBD2, each matching 5 bases. Trimming removed 6 bases at V and 1 base at J, with 16 bases between. Germline V CDR1 and CDR2: DFQATT, SNEGSKA (reference sequence). The CDR3 sequence is 15 residues long. The chain's CDR3 is CSAFVGDVAKNIQYF. The CDR3 nucleotides read TGCAGTGCCTTTGTGGGGGATGTGGCCAAAAACATTCAGTACTTC.

This clonotype was picked up many times. J is TRBJ1-1 and V is TRBV12-3 or TRBV12-4, with TRBD1 as a possible D gene (5 bases). V lost 3 bases and J lost 5, with 13 bases in between. The CDR3 is 14 amino acids. The CDR3 sequence is CASSLSGDWTEAFF. Here the CDR3 DNA reads TGTGCCAGCAGTTTGTCGGGGGATTGGACTGAAGCTTTCTTT.

This clonotype was seen more than once but under ten times. The rearrangement joins TRBV6-2 or TRBV6-3 to TRBJ2-7, with D hard to call. The CDR3 consists of 13 residues. Germline CDR1 is MNHEY and CDR2 is SVGEGT. Trimming took 2 bases from V and 3 from J, leaving 8 bases between them. In DNA form, the CDR3 reads TGTGCCAGCAGTTACAGGGTCGGCTACGAGCAGTACTTC. Protein: CASSYRVGYEQYF.

This clonotype showed up just a few times. The V call is TRBV6-5, the J call TRBJ1-2; D is possibly TRBD1 (5 bases). This CDR3 contains 15 residues. V was trimmed by 4 bases and J by 5 bases, leaving 17 bases between them. Per germline, CDR1 MNHEY and CDR2 SVGAGI. The CDR3 DNA is TGTGCCAGCAGTTCCCCCGAGAGGGGAGGGTATGGCTACACCTTC. The encoded protein is CASSSPERGGYGYTF.

This clonotype was observed many times. The chain links TRBV24-1 to TRBJ2-5; TRBD1 matches 8 bases. Germline CDR1 reads KGHDR; CDR2 reads SFDVKD. V was clipped by 0 bases and J by 3 bases; unmatched bases: 5. There are 16 residues in the CDR3. CDR3 region: CATSDLGQGKEETQYF. CDR3 DNA sequence: TGTGCCACCAGTGATTTGGGACAGGGTAAAGAAGAGACCCAGTACTTC.

This clonotype was found many times. The chain has TRBV12-3 or TRBV12-4 and TRBJ1-2; a weak D match, TRBD1 (5 bases). The CDR3 has 17 amino acids. V dropped 1 base and J dropped 6 bases, with 21 bases sitting between them. CDR3 sequence (DNA): TGTGCCAGCAGTTTAGTACTCACTGGGGGGGATAGGGATGGCTACACCTTC. It codes for CASSLVLTGGDRDGYTF.

Worth noting for this clonotype: A much larger clone lies a single base off, so this may be a read error. The rearrangement joins TRBV7-2 to TRBJ2-7; no firm D call. V gave up 5 bases and J gave up 2 bases, with 16 bases separating them. Germline CDR1 reads SGHTA; CDR2 reads FQGNSA. The CDR3 totals 15 residues. CDR3 bases: TGTGCCAGCAGCATCCAGACTGGCGAGACCTACGAGCAGTACTTC. Translating gives CASSIQTGETYEQYF.

The CDR3 coding sequence is TGTGCCAGCAGCTCTCCTTGGAACGGGGAGCTGTTTTTT. Residues: CASSSPWNGELFF. V gene TRBV7-8 combines with J gene TRBJ2-2; D not certain. The CDR3 has 13 residues. The germline V gene has CDR1 SGHVS and CDR2 FQNEAQ. V was cut by 4 bases and J by 7 bases, with 10 bases left in between.

The V gene is TRBV28, the J gene TRBJ2-3; TRBD1 matches 10 bases. This CDR3 is built from 16 residues. Germline CDR1 and CDR2: MDHEN and SYDVKM. J gave up 3 bases and V 5 bases, and 8 bases lay outside the gene matches. CDR3 protein: CASSVHGTGETDTQYF. For the CDR3, the DNA is TGTGCCAGCAGTGTCCACGGGACAGGGGAAACAGATACGCAGTATTTT.

This clonotype was found many times. The rearrangement uses TRBV11-2 and TRBJ1-6; TRBD1 aligns across 7 bases. V was clipped by 3 bases and J by 5 bases; unmatched bases: 7. Germline V lookup: CDR1 SGHAT, CDR2 FQNNGV. This CDR3 contains 16 residues. The CDR3 spells CASSFQGGRNNSPLHF. In DNA form, the CDR3 reads TGTGCCAGCAGCTTCCAGGGGGGAAGGAATAATTCACCCCTCCACTTT. The entire variable domain, with the rest obtained from reference TRBV11-2 and TRBJ1-6, is as follows: EAGVAQSPRYKIIEKRQSVAFWCNPISGHATLYWYQQILGQGPKLLIQFQNNGVVDDSQLPKDRFSAERLKGVDSTLKIQPAKLEDSAVYLCASSFQGGRNNSPLHFGNGTRLTVT.

This clonotype was observed at least ten times. The V gene is TRBV5-6, the J gene TRBJ2-7, with D perhaps given as TRBD1 or TRBD2 (5 bases each). V gave up 2 bases and J gave up 3 bases, with 15 bases separating them. CDR3 size: 15 residues. Germline CDR1 is SGHDT and CDR2 is YYEEEE. The CDR3 spells CASSFRDGAHYEQYF. DNA of the CDR3: TGTGCCAGCAGCTTCCGGGACGGCGCGCACTACGAGCAGTACTTC.

This chain's CDR3 is CASTLGPGPSYEQYF. CDR3 nucleotide sequence: TGTGCCAGCACCCTTGGGCCAGGTCCCTCCTACGAGCAGTACTTC. The chain is built from TRBV11-2 and TRBJ2-7, with unresolved D. V shed 7 bases and J shed 0 bases, with 16 bases lying between them. This CDR3 region has 15 residues. Germline V gene sequence: CDR1 SGHAT, CDR2 FQNNGV.

The V and J genes are TRBV5-1 and TRBJ2-7, with 10 bases that match TRBD1. CDR1 is SGHRS and CDR2 is YFSETQ in the germline V gene. V shed 3 bases, J shed 8 bases, and the junction held 5 bases outside the gene matches. This CDR3 has 13 residues. The CDR3 sequence is CASSSGQGRKQYF. DNA of the CDR3: TGCGCCAGCAGCTCGGGACAGGGGAGAAAGCAGTACTTC.